This T cell receptor (beta chain) was captured by sequencing in a study of blood T cell repertoires in COVID-19. Among Cohort 3 donors, those recovered had two negative PCRs, clearance, or symptom resolution. Using immunoSEQ multiplex PCR, the repertoire was profiled, and TCRdb retains in-frame clones only, with some absent. The sample contains roughly 290,000 clones, around 88% of which appear only once. This CDR3 has 18 amino acids. Trimming pared 0 bases from V and 0 bases from J, leaving 16 bases between. The germline V gene encodes CDR1 LGHNA and CDR2 YSLEER. This receptor was taken from a woman aged 40-49 years who had recovered from COVID-19. J is TRBJ2-3 and V is TRBV4-3; possible D gene TRBD2, 5 bases. What was sequenced was PBMCs or T cells enriched from blood (not recorded which). The CDR3 nucleotides read TGCGCCAGCAGCCAAGATGTGGCGGGTACCGCTAGCACAGATACGCAGTATTTT. Translating gives CASSQDVAGTASTDTQYF.